The 25 T cell receptor beta chains in this list originate from one sample, sequenced in a study of cytomegalovirus exposure and HLA in healthy donors. Measured with immunoSEQ multiplex PCR; TCRdb has only the in-frame clones, and not every one. The table lists tens of thousands of clones, approximately 94% of them singletons. Sequencing was performed on PBMCs. Receptor source: a woman in her 30s in good health and CMV-seronegative.

This clone was seen once. The V call is TRBV9, the J call TRBJ1-2, with D possibly TRBD1 on 5 matching bases. Trimming shortened V by 0 bases and J by 7 bases, and 13 bases separated the two germline ends. CDR1 is SGDLS, CDR2 YYNGEE, per germline. The CDR3 is 14 residues long. The DNA for the CDR3 is TGTGCCAGCAGCGTAGAGGTGGGGCTGTCTGGCTACACCTTC. Its protein is CASSVEVGLSGYTF.

The rearrangement links TRBV7-2 to TRBJ1-5; TRBD1 is a possible D gene (6 bases). V was trimmed by 4 bases and J by 3 bases, leaving 16 bases between them. The CDR3 consists of 16 residues. Germline V gene lookup returns CDR1 SGHTA and CDR2 FQGNSA. The CDR3 protein is CASSYSGGAANQPQHF. The CDR3 DNA reads as TGTGCCAGCAGCTACAGCGGGGGGGCAGCCAATCAGCCCCAGCATTTT. Filled out from reference TRBV7-2 and TRBJ1-5, the complete variable domain reads GAGVSQSPSNKVTEKGKDVELRCDPISGHTALYWYRQSLGQGLEFLIYFQGNSAPDKSGLPSDRFSAERTGGSVSTLTIQRTQQEDSAVYLCASSYSGGAANQPQHFGDGTRLSIL.

J is TRBJ2-5 and V is TRBV19; TRBD1 aligns across 7 bases. The CDR3 has 14 amino acids. The germline gives CDR1 LNHDA, CDR2 SQIVND (reference sequence). After removal of 3 bases from V and 4 bases from J, the junction contained 5 bases not matched to a gene. This CDR3 is CASSIRAGGETQYF. In DNA, the CDR3 is TGTGCCAGTAGTATTAGGGCAGGGGGAGAGACCCAGTACTTC.

The sample holds one count of this clone. The CDR3 nucleotides are TGTGCCACCAGCAGGGCGCTAGCGGGGCTCCTGGGGGAGCAGTTCTTC. This sequence encodes CATSRALAGLLGEQFF. This chain links TRBV15 with TRBJ2-1; 9 bases are shared with TRBD2. Germline values: CDR1 LNHNV, CDR2 YYDKDF (reference sequence). The ends lost 3 bases at V and 10 bases at J; junction bases unmatched: 13. The CDR3 is made up of 16 amino acids.

This clone was seen only once. The chain links TRBV6-5 to TRBJ1-4, with D possibly being TRBD1 (5 bases). Germline loops: CDR1 MNHEY, CDR2 SVGAGI. This CDR3 is built from 14 residues. The ends were cut back, 2 bases at V and 3 bases at J, with 7 bases in the middle. The CDR3 nucleotides read TGTGCCAGCAGTTACGGGGGGTCTAATGAAAAACTGTTTTTT. Amino acids: CASSYGGSNEKLFF.

V gene TRBV13 combines with J gene TRBJ1-4, with D perhaps matching TRBD1 (5 bases). The ends were cut back, 4 bases at V and 12 bases at J, with 18 bases in the middle. This CDR3 comprises 14 residues. Germline assignment: CDR1 PRHDT and CDR2 FYEKMQ (reference sequence). The chain's CDR3 is CASSSSPGGRQLFF. CDR3 DNA: TGTGCCAGCAGCTCATCCCCCGGGGGGAGGCAACTGTTTTTT. The full variable domain, rest sourced from reference TRBV13 and TRBJ1-4, is AAGVIQSPRHLIKEKRETATLKCYPIPRHDTVYWYQQGPGQDPQFLISFYEKMQSDKGSIPDRFSAQQFSDYHSELNMSSLELGDSALYFCASSSSPGGRQLFFGSGTQLSVL.

The gene calls are TRBV7-3 and TRBJ2-1, with TRBD2 identical over 10 bases. CDR1 is SGHTA and CDR2 is FQGTGA in the germline V gene. After removal of 5 bases from V and 5 bases from J, the junction contained 12 bases not matched to a gene. CDR3 length equals 17 residues. CDR3 amino acids: CASSPRGASGGNNEQFF. CDR3 nucleotides: TGTGCCAGCAGCCCTAGGGGGGCTAGCGGGGGAAACAATGAGCAGTTCTTC.

Only one count was recorded for this clone. The gene calls are TRBV5-1 and TRBJ2-7, with 10 bases aligning to TRBD1. The length of the CDR3 is 14 residues. The germline V gene has CDR1 SGHRS and CDR2 YFSETQ. V trimming: 3 bases; J trimming: 3 bases; junction bases outside the gene matches: 3. The CDR3 here is CASSYGQGVYEQYF. For the CDR3, the DNA is TGCGCCAGCAGCTACGGACAGGGGGTCTACGAGCAGTACTTC.

This chain connects TRBV7-2 to TRBJ1-1; a possible D gene is TRBD1 (5 bases). The CDR3 has 14 residues. Germline-derived CDR1 and CDR2 are SGHTA and FQGNSA. With 2 bases removed from V and 5 bases from J, the gap between germline ends came to 12 bases. The CDR3 coding sequence is TGTGCCAGCAGCTTATGGGGGGTAGGAACTGAAGCTTTCTTT. This encodes CASSLWGVGTEAFF.

The V gene is TRBV7-3, the J gene TRBJ2-5; D gene unclear. In germline, CDR1 is SGHTA, CDR2 FQGTGA. The CDR3 is 13 residues long. V was shortened by 2 bases and J by 0 bases, with 4 bases between the two germline ends. CDR3 loop: CASSLADQETQYF. DNA for the CDR3: TGTGCCAGCAGCTTAGCGGACCAAGAGACCCAGTACTTC.

V is TRBV5-4 and J is TRBJ2-7; weak D call: TRBD2 (5 bases). Germline V lookup: CDR1 SGHNT, CDR2 YYREEE (reference sequence). The CDR3 consists of 16 residues. Trimming stripped 0 bases from V and 3 bases from J, with 16 bases between. CDR3 sequence: CASSLDIERPVYEQYF. In DNA form, the CDR3 reads TGTGCCAGCAGCTTGGATATAGAGCGGCCGGTCTACGAGCAGTACTTC. Full variable domain (outside the CDR3, taken from reference TRBV5-4 and TRBJ2-7): ETGVTQSPTHLIKTRGQQVTLRCSSQSGHNTVSWYQQALGQGPQFIFQYYREEENGRGNFPPRFSGLQFPNYSSELNVNALELDDSALYLCASSLDIERPVYEQYFGPGTRLTVT.

The gene calls are TRBV9 and TRBJ2-1; 7 bases match TRBD1. The CDR3 is made up of 17 amino acids. V lost 2 bases to trimming and J lost 1 base; unmatched junction nucleotides: 9. CDR1 and CDR2 from the germline V gene are SGDLS and YYNGEE. CDR3 in amino acids: CASSVRSGTESYNEQFF. Here the CDR3 DNA reads TGTGCCAGCAGCGTGAGATCCGGGACAGAGTCCTACAATGAGCAGTTCTTC.

V usage is TRBV30 and J usage is TRBJ2-7, with 7 nucleotides matching TRBD2. This CDR3 region has 15 residues. Germline loops: CDR1 GTSNPN, CDR2 SVGIG (reference sequence). Unmatched junction bases numbered 5, after V lost 0 bases and J lost 0 bases. Here the CDR3 reads CAWSVARGISYEQYF. CDR3 nucleotides: TGTGCCTGGAGTGTTGCGCGGGGGATCTCCTACGAGCAGTACTTC.

V usage is TRBV7-9 and J usage is TRBJ1-6; D ambiguous. This CDR3 has 16 amino acids. V was pared by 5 bases and J by 5 bases, with 16 bases between. Germline CDR1 and CDR2: SEHNR and FQNEAQ (reference sequence). The CDR3 here is CASSPIRRSNNSPLHF. The CDR3 nucleotides are TGTGCCAGCAGCCCTATCAGGAGGTCGAATAATTCACCCCTCCACTTT.

V and J are TRBV5-1 and TRBJ2-3; 7 nucleotides agree with TRBD2. The CDR3 extends over 16 amino acids. V dropped 1 base and J dropped 0; count of bases not matched to a gene: 5. The germline V gene has CDR1 SGHRS and CDR2 YFSETQ. The DNA for the CDR3 is TGCGCCAGCAGCTTGAGGCTAGCGGATAGCACAGATACGCAGTATTTT. This gives the protein CASSLRLADSTDTQYF.

The chain links TRBV6-1 to TRBJ2-7; possibly TRBD1 for D (6 bases). CDR1 is MNHNS, CDR2 SASEGT, per germline. This CDR3 spans 14 amino acids. Trimming left V 6 bases short and J 2 bases short, with 14 bases between. The CDR3, as DNA: TGTGCCAGCAGCGCCGACAGGTTAACCTACGAGCAGTACTTC. It is translated as CASSADRLTYEQYF.

In its sample, this clone was seen once. The chain has TRBV2 and TRBJ1-5; D possibly corresponds to TRBD1 (5 bases). V was trimmed by 8 bases and J by 3 bases, leaving 17 bases between them. The CDR3 sequence is 15 residues long. Germline CDR1 is SNHLY and CDR2 is FYNNEI. The CDR3 DNA is TGTGCCAGCCACAGAGCCGGGACTGTCAATCAGCCCCAGCATTTT. Protein product: CASHRAGTVNQPQHF.

V is TRBV9 and J is TRBJ2-3, with a weak D call TRBD1 (8 bases). The germline V gene encodes CDR1 SGDLS and CDR2 YYNGEE. V gave up 5 bases and J gave up 3 bases, with 16 bases separating them. CDR3 size: 15 residues. Here the CDR3 DNA reads TGTGCCAGCAGGTTGACAGGGGAGGGGACAGATACGCAGTATTTT. Protein product: CASRLTGEGTDTQYF. Together with reference TRBV9 and TRBJ2-3, the CDR3 gives the full variable domain: DSGVTQTPKHLITATGQRVTLRCSPRSGDLSVYWYQQSLDQGLQFLIQYYNGEERAKGNILERFSAQQFPDLHSELNLSSLELGDSALYFCASRLTGEGTDTQYFGPGTRLTVL.

This clone turned up a few times. The rearrangement uses TRBV7-2 and TRBJ1-1; no clear D gene. The V end lost 2 bases, the J end lost 6 bases, and 10 bases lay between the germline ends. The CDR3 covers 13 residues. Germline V CDR1 and CDR2: SGHTA, FQGNSA. In DNA, the CDR3 is TGTGCCAGCAGCTTAAACGGCGGAGCTGAAGCTTTCTTT. Amino acid sequence: CASSLNGGAEAFF.

The V call is TRBV4-3, the J call TRBJ2-1; 9 nucleotides agree with TRBD2. This CDR3 comprises 16 residues. Germline CDR1 LGHNA, CDR2 YSLEER. V was pared by 0 bases and J by 2 bases, with 2 bases of the junction left unmatched. The CDR3 region is CASSQESSGAYNEQFF. CDR3 DNA: TGCGCCAGCAGCCAAGAATCTAGCGGGGCCTACAATGAGCAGTTCTTC.

The chain carries TRBV7-8 and TRBJ2-2; 8 positions agree with TRBD1. The V segment lost 4 bases and the J segment 3 bases; nucleotides outside the gene matches: 4. This CDR3 comprises 15 residues. The germline V gene has CDR1 SGHVS and CDR2 FQNEAQ. In DNA form, the CDR3 reads TGTGCCAGCAGCTACGACAGGGGATACACCGGGGAGCTGTTTTTT. Encoded protein: CASSYDRGYTGELFF. Full variable domain (rest looked up from reference TRBV7-8 and TRBJ2-2): GAGVSQSPRYKVAKRGQDVALRCDPISGHVSLFWYQQALGQGPEFLTYFQNEAQLDKSGLPSDRFFAERPEGSVSTLKIQRTQQEDSAVYLCASSYDRGYTGELFFGEGSRLTVL.

The chain employs TRBV10-3 and TRBJ1-5; TRBD1 matches 8 bases. Germline CDR1 and CDR2: ENHRY and SYGVKD. After removal of 6 bases from V and 3 bases from J, the junction contained 7 bases not matched to a gene. The CDR3 extends over 15 amino acids. CDR3 nucleotide sequence: TGTGCCATCAGCCGACAGGGGACGGACAATCAGCCCCAGCATTTT. It specifies CAISRQGTDNQPQHF.

The rearrangement uses TRBV6-1 and TRBJ2-1; no reliable D call. Per germline, CDR1 MNHNS and CDR2 SASEGT. CDR3 length equals 16 residues. V was trimmed by 4 bases and J by 5 bases, leaving 18 bases between them. CDR3: CASSVWPQVGNNEQFF. CDR3 DNA sequence: TGTGCCAGCAGTGTTTGGCCCCAGGTCGGAAACAATGAGCAGTTCTTC.

This sequence joins TRBV14 and TRBJ2-1; TRBD2 agrees at 7 bases. Germline V gives CDR1 SGHDN, CDR2 FVKESK. V shed 0 bases, J shed 9 bases, and the junction held 5 bases outside the gene matches. The CDR3 length is 14 residues. As DNA, the CDR3 is TGTGCCAGCAGCCAAGATCGGGGGGTGGGTGAGCAGTTCTTC. Amino acid sequence: CASSQDRGVGEQFF.

The chain couples TRBV18 to TRBJ2-3, with 10 positions matching TRBD2. CDR3 length equals 17 residues. CDR1 is KGHSH and CDR2 is LQKENI in the germline V gene. V shed 5 bases and J 4 bases; nucleotides not matched to a gene: 12. The CDR3 spells CASSTSLAGGDADTQYF. CDR3 sequence (DNA): TGTGCCAGCTCAACGTCCTTAGCGGGAGGTGACGCAGATACGCAGTATTTT.